This T cell receptor (beta chain) was captured by sequencing in a study of regulatory T cells in long-lasting Graves disease. As for time point: newly diagnosed GD, antithyroid drugs for less than 3 months. Making the TCR library involved RNA that had been extracted from PBMCs. Combining iRepertoire HTBI primers with Arm-PCR of CDR3 regions, the authors built TCR beta libraries. TCRdb re-called the multiplex PCR reads with MiXCR, one entry per CDR3 protein. The profile shows about 540,000 distinct CDR3 sequences, 13% of them singletons. This clonotype appeared many times. This same sample was also taken into another study, of T cells in Graves' hyperthyroidism and ophthalmopathy. That publication notes: First-round RT-PCR targeting the TCR CDR3 was performed with the HTBI primer set.

The clonotype comes from a man aged 25 to 40 with Graves disease. The input for sequencing was peripheral blood mononuclear cells (PBMCs), taken at new diagnosis, from a patient treated with antithyroid drugs.

The CDR3 coding sequence is TGTGCCAGCACCCGAGGGACGAGTACAGGCGAGCAGTACTTC. Residues: CASTRGTSTGEQYF. This sequence joins TRBV2 and TRBJ2-7; either TRBD1 or TRBD2 may supply D (5 bases each). The germline V gene has CDR1 SNHLY and CDR2 FYNNEI. V lost 7 bases and J lost 6, with 19 bases in between. The CDR3 totals 14 residues.